This TCR beta chain appears in the sequencing data of a study of T cells expressing NK-cell markers. Background on the study: Eight donors were sequenced, seven testing HCMV-seropositive and one testing seronegative. Regarding the study as a whole: Several donors had dominant NKG2C+ clonotypes that comprised roughly 1.0-8% of their CD8+ T cells.

After re-calling the 5' RACE reads, TCRdb lists one entry per CDR3 protein, DNA absent. Here the sample table reports some 460,000 distinct CDR3 sequences. Remarks on this clonotype: Its antigen remains unknown.

Germline loops: CDR1 MNHEY, CDR2 SVGAGI. The CDR3 is 12 amino acids. The chain carries TRBV6-5 and TRBJ2-3; TCRdb proposes TRBD2, but this gene call is untestable without DNA. The sample comprised blood T cells: a sorted CD56 or NKG2C T cell subset, CD4+ or CD8+ T cells, or bulk PBMC T cells (not recorded which). The clonotype was recovered from a woman aged 45-60 years in good health. CDR3 amino acids: CASSRSGVAQYF.